Below, 22 T cell receptor beta chains from the same sample are listed, as sequenced in a study of control samples from healthy donors and cancer patients. Method: immunoSEQ multiplex PCR; TCRdb's copy keeps in-frame clones and lacks some. Seen here are roughly 190,000 clones, roughly nine tenths observed once, and the top ten hold 1.5% to 2%. The sample was blood. These receptors all come from a man aged 25 to 45 in good health.

The rearrangement joins TRBV19 to TRBJ1-1; TRBD1 might be the D (6 bases). The CDR3 is made up of 14 amino acids. The ends were cut back, 7 bases at V and 4 bases at J, with 16 bases in the middle. Per the germline V gene, CDR1 is LNHDA and CDR2 is SQIVND (reference sequence). CDR3 loop: CASTSGGHSTEAFF. The CDR3 nucleotides read TGTGCCAGTACCTCGGGGGGGCACAGCACTGAAGCTTTCTTT.

V usage is TRBV5-8 and J usage is TRBJ2-7, with D possibly matching TRBD2 (7 bases). V was clipped by 6 bases and J by 3 bases, with 13 bases between them. Germline CDR1 is SGHTS and CDR2 is YDEGEE. This CDR3 is 13 amino acids long. The CDR3 nucleotides are TGTGCCAGCAATCGGGGGGCGAACTACGAGCAGTACTTC. It encodes CASNRGANYEQYF.

This clone was seen only once. The chain employs TRBV27 and TRBJ1-1, with D possibly TRBD1 on 6 matching bases. CDR1 MNHEY and CDR2 SMNVEV come from the germline V gene (reference sequence). Deletions cut 3 bases from V and 7 bases from J, with 12 bases between. The CDR3 is 13 amino acids. CDR3 DNA: TGTGCCAGCAGTTTTGGGGGCGGTAGTGAAGCTTTCTTT. Its translation is CASSFGGGSEAFF.

Points on this clone: This sample includes further DNA sequences coding for the same CDR3. The chain recombines TRBV11-2 with TRBJ2-7, with 9 bases aligning to TRBD2. CDR3 length equals 14 residues. From germline, CDR1 is SGHAT and CDR2 FQNNGV. The trim removed 4 bases at V and 7 bases at J, leaving 8 bases unmatched. In nucleotides, the CDR3 is TGTGCCAGCAGCTGGGCGGGGGGGCGTCGAGAGCAGTACTTC. Translating it yields CASSWAGGRREQYF.

CDR3 sequence (DNA): TGTGCCTGGAGAGAAACCCCGACCTATAATTCACCCCTCCACTTT. This gives the protein CAWRETPTYNSPLHF. This rearrangement joins TRBV30 to TRBJ1-6; no reliable D call. Germline CDR1 and CDR2: GTSNPN and SVGIG (reference sequence). V gave up 3 bases and J gave up 2 bases, with 11 bases separating them. The CDR3 runs 15 residues.

This chain uses TRBV5-6 with TRBJ1-6; 10 bases are a match to TRBD1. Germline trimming cut 0 bases from V and 8 bases from J; bases unmatched to any gene: 11. Germline CDR1 and CDR2: SGHDT and YYEEEE. CDR3 length: 18 amino acids. CDR3 in DNA: TGTGCCAGCAGCTTGGCTCCTTACCTTGACAGGGGGCATTCACCCCTCCACTTT. Amino acids: CASSLAPYLDRGHSPLHF.

In DNA, the CDR3 is TGTGCCAGCAGTCCAAGACAGGGGGGCAATCAGCCCCAGCATTTT. Amino acid sequence: CASSPRQGGNQPQHF. V usage is TRBV27 and J usage is TRBJ1-5; 9 nucleotides line up with TRBD1. This CDR3 comprises 15 residues. V lost 5 bases, J lost 2 bases, and 4 bases stayed unmatched. CDR1 MNHEY and CDR2 SMNVEV come from the germline V gene (reference sequence).

J is TRBJ1-5 and V is TRBV30; D is unclear. With 5 bases removed from V and 3 bases from J, the gap between germline ends came to 11 bases. Germline V gives CDR1 GTSNPN, CDR2 SVGIG (reference sequence). The CDR3 length is 13 residues. CDR3: CAWATDTNQPQHF. The CDR3 bases are TGTGCCTGGGCAACAGATACCAATCAGCCCCAGCATTTT.

The chain couples TRBV7-9 to TRBJ2-1; D gene ambiguous. The V gene's germline CDR1 is SEHNR and CDR2 FQNEAQ (reference sequence). The CDR3 is made up of 14 amino acids. Trimming stripped 1 base from V and 0 bases from J, with 4 bases between. Here the CDR3 DNA reads TGTGCCAGCAGCTTAGTTTACTCCTACAATGAGCAGTTCTTC. Translating it yields CASSLVYSYNEQFF.

This chain joins TRBV27 and TRBJ1-4; TRBD1 is a possible D gene (6 bases). The CDR3 sequence is 14 residues long. Trimming removed 4 bases at V and 9 bases at J, with 15 bases between. The germline CDR1 and CDR2 sequences are MNHEY and SMNVEV (reference sequence). The CDR3 DNA reads as TGTGCCAGCAGTTCGGGACAAGGGGCGAAAAAACTGTTTTTT. It codes for CASSSGQGAKKLFF.

In its sample, this clone was seen once. The rearrangement links TRBV7-5 to TRBJ1-2; the D segment call TRBD1 is taken from the table without a DNA check. TRBV7-5 is marked as a pseudogene. The CDR3 contains 14 residues. CDR3 in amino acids: CARSLIRGSHGYTF. Written as DNA, the CDR3 is TGTGCCAGAAGCTTAATTAGGGGTTCGCATGGCTACACCTTC.

The chain couples TRBV19 to TRBJ2-2, with TRBD2 as a possible D gene (7 bases). This CDR3 contains 16 residues. Germline assignment: CDR1 LNHDA and CDR2 SQIVND (reference sequence). Trimming cost V 7 bases and J 3 bases, with 18 bases left between them. The CDR3 nucleotides read TGTGCCAGTAAGGGGGTAGCGGGCGCGCACACCGGGGAGCTGTTTTTT. Its protein is CASKGVAGAHTGELFF.

The chain employs TRBV29-1 and TRBJ1-2; no clear D gene. V was cut by 3 bases and J by 2 bases, with 10 bases left in between. The CDR3 sequence is 13 residues long. Germline lookup yields CDR1 SQVTM and CDR2 ANQGSEA. CDR3 loop: CSVETPWNYGYTF. The CDR3 DNA is TGCAGCGTTGAGACACCTTGGAACTATGGCTACACCTTC. The variable domain in full, completed from reference TRBV29-1 and TRBJ1-2, reads SAVISQKPSRDICQRGTSLTIQCQVDSQVTMMFWYRQQPGQSLTLIATANQGSEATYESGFVIDKFPISRPNLTFSTLTVSNMSPEDSSIYLCSVETPWNYGYTFGSGTRLTVV.

Worth noting for this clone: Other DNA sequences in this sample translate to the same CDR3. The J gene is TRBJ2-3, the V gene TRBV6-5; D is unclear. The ends were cut back, 5 bases at V and 2 bases at J, with 11 bases in the middle. There are 14 residues in the CDR3. Germline assignment: CDR1 MNHEY and CDR2 SVGAGI. This CDR3 reads CASSNPPHTDTQYF. CDR3 in DNA: TGTGCCAGCAGTAACCCCCCGCACACAGATACGCAGTATTTT.

The V call is TRBV11-2, the J call TRBJ1-2, with TRBD1 matching 9 bases. This CDR3 contains 16 residues. The germline V gene has CDR1 SGHAT and CDR2 FQNNGV. V gave up 6 bases and J gave up 2 bases; unmatched junction bases: 10. CDR3 residues: CASSFPGQGGNYGYTF. The CDR3 DNA follows: TGTGCCAGCAGTTTCCCGGGACAGGGCGGAAACTATGGCTACACCTTC.

The genes are TRBV18 and TRBJ1-1; tentatively, D is TRBD1 (5 bases). CDR3 length equals 15 residues. Germline V gene sequence: CDR1 KGHSH, CDR2 LQKENI. Trimming removed 0 bases at V and 1 base at J, with 9 bases between. The DNA of the CDR3 is TGTGCCAGCTCACCACCGGGACCGGGGAACACTGAAGCTTTCTTT. The encoded protein is CASSPPGPGNTEAFF.

This rearrangement joins TRBV6-5 to TRBJ1-1, with 11 nucleotides matching TRBD1. CDR3 length equals 15 residues. From germline, CDR1 is MNHEY and CDR2 SVGAGI. V was clipped by 6 bases and J by 10 bases; unmatched bases: 13. In DNA, the CDR3 is TGTGCCAGCAGCCGGGACAGGGGGTTAGTTTCGGGAGCTTTCTTT. It encodes CASSRDRGLVSGAFF.

Concerning this clone itself: Other DNA sequences within the sample encode an identical CDR3. This chain joins TRBV6-5 and TRBJ1-3, with D maybe TRBD1 (5 bases). Germline values: CDR1 MNHEY, CDR2 SVGAGI. The CDR3 is 14 residues long. V gave up 6 bases and J gave up 0 bases, with 9 bases separating them. The CDR3 DNA follows: TGTGCCAGCAGCTCAGGGTCCTCTGGAAACACCATATATTTT. Translation: CASSSGSSGNTIYF.

This clone was recorded once. In DNA, the CDR3 is TGTGCCTGGAGTGTACCACATAAGGACAGGGGCTACGAGCAGTACTTC. Translated: CAWSVPHKDRGYEQYF. J is TRBJ2-7 and V is TRBV30; TRBD1 aligns across 9 bases. Germline CDR1 GTSNPN, CDR2 SVGIG (reference sequence). V dropped 0 bases and J dropped 3; count of bases not matched to a gene: 9. The CDR3 is made up of 16 amino acids.

The rearrangement joins TRBV28 to TRBJ2-2; 8 nucleotides align to TRBD1. Trimming removed 6 bases from V and 0 bases from J; junction bases left unmatched: 3. The CDR3 has 15 amino acids. The germline CDR1 and CDR2 sequences are MDHEN and SYDVKM. This chain's CDR3 is CASRPGQANTGELFF. DNA of the CDR3: TGTGCCAGCAGACCGGGACAGGCGAACACCGGGGAGCTGTTTTTT.

The gene calls are TRBV25-1 and TRBJ1-2; maybe TRBD1 (6 bases). The V and J ends lost 6 bases and 9 bases respectively, with 17 bases between them. Germline CDR1 is MGHDK and CDR2 is SYGVNS. The CDR3 totals 13 residues. CDR3: CASSKSGTFRYTF. The CDR3, as DNA: TGTGCCAGCAGCAAGTCCGGGACATTTCGCTACACCTTC.

The V and J genes are TRBV9 and TRBJ1-5; no reliable D call. Trimming removed 5 bases from V and 3 bases from J, with 18 bases in between. CDR3 length: 16 residues. Looked up from germline, CDR1 is SGDLS and CDR2 is YYNGEE. CDR3 nucleotides: TGTGCCAGCAGTCTCAAGGGCAGCAGCTTCAATCAGCCCCAGCATTTT. Translated: CASSLKGSSFNQPQHF. Based on the CDR3 plus reference TRBV9 and TRBJ1-5, the full variable domain is DSGVTQTPKHLITATGQRVTLRCSPRSGDLSVYWYQQSLDQGLQFLIQYYNGEERAKGNILERFSAQQFPDLHSELNLSSLELGDSALYFCASSLKGSSFNQPQHFGDGTRLSIL.